This T cell receptor (beta chain) was profiled in a study of blood T cell repertoires in COVID-19. Study in general: Acute and convalescent COVID-19 specimens originated in the United States, Italy and Spain. Sources were T cells, B-cell-depleted T cells, or PBMCs; the material itself was cDNA or gDNA.

Authors' processing steps: Estimated nucleated cell counts came from reference gene primer amplification. This table comes from immunoSEQ multiplex PCR, and its TCRdb copy is limited to in-frame clones, with some not included. V and J calls and clone size are those listed in that table; D and trimming were worked out from the DNA. The table lists roughly 67,000 clones, almost 85% of them singletons, with roughly 9.2% in the top ten. V dropped 2 bases and J dropped 2 bases, with 6 bases sitting between them. The CDR3 is made up of 13 amino acids. CDR1 MNHEY and CDR2 SMNVEV come from the germline V gene (reference sequence).

This chain uses TRBV27 with TRBJ1-2; unclear D gene. The TCR comes from a man between 45 and 60 years old with active COVID-19. Material for sequencing was peripheral blood. The CDR3 DNA sequence: TGTGCCAGCAGTTTAACCGGGAACTATGGCTACACCTTC. This translates into CASSLTGNYGYTF.